This is a list of T cell receptor beta chains from one sample in a study of blood T cell repertoires in COVID-19. Using immunoSEQ multiplex PCR, the repertoire was profiled, and TCRdb retains in-frame clones only, with some absent. This table has around 100,000 clones, about nine tenths appearing once. The sample consisted of peripheral blood. These receptors originate from a man aged 50 or older with active COVID-19. CDR3s include the opening cysteine and the closing phenylalanine or tryptophan. Each record gives: J gene, D gene, V gene, CDR3 protein. A D gene is named only where the DNA matches it firmly.

>TRBJ2-1|TRBD2|TRBV5-1
CASSPGLAIDNEQFF
>TRBJ2-7|NA|TRBV6-5
CASRSAGYWDEQYF
>TRBJ1-1|TRBD1|TRBV5-6
CASSQRTGSTEAFF
>TRBJ2-1|NA|TRBV11-2
CASSLGTAGEQFF
>TRBJ1-2|NA|TRBV5-4
CASSPDENYGYTF
>TRBJ1-5|NA|TRBV27
CASRKGSGTDNQPQHF
>TRBJ2-1|TRBD2|TRBV4-1
CASSSNLAGGSYNEQFF
>TRBJ2-5|TRBD1|TRBV7-9
CASSQDRARTQYF
>TRBJ2-2|NA|TRBV11-3
CASSLVRGSSGELFF
>TRBJ2-1|TRBD2|TRBV2
CASGQAGGNEQFF
>TRBJ2-1|NA|TRBV18
CASSHGSNEQFF
>TRBJ1-4|NA|TRBV6-5
CASSRHPTNEKLFF
>TRBJ1-1|TRBD1|TRBV10-3
CAIRKGQAEAFF
>TRBJ2-3|TRBD2|TRBV7-9
CASSERGTQYF
>TRBJ1-3|NA|TRBV28
CASSSSGFQGGTGNTIYF
>TRBJ1-1|NA|TRBV6-1
CASSEVRNTEAFF
>TRBJ2-2|NA|TRBV27
CASSFSFRGGLRTGELFF
>TRBJ1-2|TRBD1|TRBV5-1
CASSSLGQGDFDYGYTF
>TRBJ1-6|TRBD1|TRBV27
CASSPMTGLNSPLHF
>TRBJ1-6|TRBD1|TRBV27
CASSSGQGARYNSPLHF
>TRBJ2-3|NA|TRBV3-1/TRBV3-2
CASSPQGRIDTQYF
>TRBJ2-3|NA|TRBV5-1
CASSLTSGTDTQYF